This paragraph reports one TCR beta chain. Its specificity is unknown. This specimen belongs to a study of T-cell memory formation after mild COVID-19. Points from the study as a whole: Those CD4+ clones that contracted were mainly in CM and EM (CD8+ ones in EMRA). SARS-CoV-2 specificity was not confirmed for second-wave clones peaking on day 37.

This CDR3 spans 15 amino acids. Trimming pared 0 bases from V and 6 bases from J, leaving 16 bases between. Germline CDR1 reads SGHRS; CDR2 reads YFSETQ. TCRdb recomputed calls from the 5' RACE reads with MiXCR, one row per CDR3 protein. This sample has some 100,000 distinct CDR3 sequences; approximately 10% occur once, and the top ten carry approximately 40%. The TCR originated in a man between 18 and 35 years old who had mild COVID-19 (a few samples of this study predate the infection). Cell type and time point are not known. Sequencing was performed on PBMCs or a T cell subset sorted from them (not recorded which). This rearrangement joins TRBV5-1 to TRBJ2-7; either TRBD1 or TRBD2 may fit D (5 bases each). The CDR3, as DNA: TGCGCCAGCAGCTTGGATTCTGGGGGTACCGCCGAGCAGTACTTC. Its translation is CASSLDSGGTAEQYF.